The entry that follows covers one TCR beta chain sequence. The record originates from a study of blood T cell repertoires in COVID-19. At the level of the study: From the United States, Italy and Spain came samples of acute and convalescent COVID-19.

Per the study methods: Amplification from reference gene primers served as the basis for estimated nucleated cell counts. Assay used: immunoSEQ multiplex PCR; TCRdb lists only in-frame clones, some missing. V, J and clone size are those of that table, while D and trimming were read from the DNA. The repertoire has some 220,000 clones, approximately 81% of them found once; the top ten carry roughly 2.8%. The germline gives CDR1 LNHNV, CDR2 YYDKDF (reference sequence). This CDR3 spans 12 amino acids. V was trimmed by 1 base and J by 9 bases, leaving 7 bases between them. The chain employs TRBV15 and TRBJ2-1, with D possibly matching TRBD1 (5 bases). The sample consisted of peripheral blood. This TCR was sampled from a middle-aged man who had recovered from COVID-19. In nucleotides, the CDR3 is TGTGCCACCAGCAGAGTAGGGGTTGAGCAGTTCTTC. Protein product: CATSRVGVEQFF.